This passage covers 5 T cell receptor beta chains from one sample sequenced in a study of blood T cell repertoires in COVID-19. TCRdb keeps only in-frame clones here, not all; method: immunoSEQ multiplex PCR. Found here are fewer than 30,000 clones, over 75% of them singletons; the top ten hold approximately 15%. Material for sequencing was peripheral blood. All receptors come from a man aged 70-80 years with active COVID-19.

This clone has just a few counts. The chain carries TRBV29-1 and TRBJ1-4; TRBD1 agrees at 8 bases. In germline, CDR1 is SQVTM, CDR2 ANQGSEA. The CDR3 has 17 amino acids. The CDR3 nucleotides read TGCAGGGAAACTCGGGACAGGCAGACTGCAACTAATGAAAAACTGTTTTTT. Translation gives CRETRDRQTATNEKLFF.

The chain carries TRBV7-9 and TRBJ2-2; 10 bases map to TRBD1. This CDR3 contains 17 residues. V lost 5 bases, J lost 7 bases, and 13 bases stayed unmatched. CDR1 and CDR2 from the germline V gene are SEHNR and FQNEAQ (reference sequence). The CDR3: CASSPHPTGGGGGELFF. DNA of the CDR3: TGTGCCAGCAGCCCCCACCCGACAGGGGGCGGCGGCGGGGAGCTGTTTTTT.

Comment on this clone: Other DNA sequences in this sample translate to the same CDR3. The J gene is TRBJ1-6, the V gene TRBV15, with D possibly TRBD1 on 6 matching bases. Trimming took off 0 bases at V and 7 bases at J, with 7 bases between the two ends. CDR1 LNHNV and CDR2 YYDKDF come from the germline V gene (reference sequence). The CDR3 covers 14 residues. The CDR3 here is CATSRDRGNSPLHF. CDR3 coding DNA: TGTGCCACCAGCAGAGACAGGGGAAATTCACCCCTCCACTTT.

V and J are TRBV11-3 and TRBJ2-5; 7 positions match TRBD2. Germline V CDR1 and CDR2: SGHNT, YENEEA. V lost 5 bases, J lost 5 bases, and 14 bases stayed unmatched. The CDR3 has 16 amino acids. CDR3 bases: TGTGCCAGCAGCCCCCCCGGGGCGGGGGAGGGTGAGACCCAGTACTTC. Protein sequence: CASSPPGAGEGETQYF.

V and J are TRBV7-8 and TRBJ2-1, with a possible D match to TRBD1 (6 bases). Deletions cut 0 bases from V and 1 base from J, with 13 bases between. The CDR3 covers 17 residues. The germline CDR1 and CDR2 sequences are SGHVS and FQNEAQ. The CDR3 sequence: CASSLAVTGWSYNEQFF. For the CDR3, the DNA is TGTGCCAGCAGCTTAGCGGTGACAGGCTGGTCCTACAATGAGCAGTTCTTC.